The 14 T cell receptor beta chains reported below all come from one sample, sequenced in a study of early T cells in non-severe SARS-CoV-2 infection. One entry per CDR3 protein results from TCRdb running MiXCR on the 5' RACE reads. The sample records tens of thousands of distinct CDR3 sequences, around 8.5% being singletons. Source material: whole blood. These receptors were collected from an adult who was a healthcare worker with PCR-confirmed SARS-CoV-2 infection or an uninfected control (not recorded which).

There are a few counts of this clonotype. CDR3 region: CASSTPRNLPTDTQYF. DNA of the CDR3: TGTGCCAGCAGCACTCCCAGGAACCTTCCCACAGATACGCAGTATTTT. This sequence joins TRBV9 and TRBJ2-3; D remains unclear. Germline CDR1 SGDLS, CDR2 YYNGEE. The CDR3 totals 16 residues. The germline V and J ends were trimmed by 4 bases and 2 bases, with 17 bases remaining between them. The variable domain in full, with the rest retrieved from reference TRBV9 and TRBJ2-3, is DSGVTQTPKHLITATGQRVTLRCSPRSGDLSVYWYQQSLDQGLQFLIQYYNGEERAKGNILERFSAQQFPDLHSELNLSSLELGDSALYFCASSTPRNLPTDTQYFGPGTRLTVL.

This clonotype was detected only a few times. The V gene is TRBV12-3 or TRBV12-4, the J gene TRBJ2-1, with D uncertain. The ends were cut back, 8 bases at V and 13 bases at J, with 15 bases in the middle. The CDR3 runs 11 residues. DNA of the CDR3: TGTGCCAGCGGTAATTCTGGGGAACAGTTCTTC. Amino acids: CASGNSGEQFF.

The V call is TRBV18, the J call TRBJ2-3; D gene ambiguous. V gave up 3 bases and J gave up 2 bases, with 9 bases separating them. The CDR3 has 14 residues. Germline V gene lookup returns CDR1 KGHSH and CDR2 LQKENI. The CDR3 coding sequence is TGTGCCAGCTCACCTGGTGGTTACACAGATACGCAGTATTTT. This codes for CASSPGGYTDTQYF.

There are a few counts of this clonotype. The chain has TRBV12-3 or TRBV12-4 and TRBJ2-1, with a possible D match to TRBD1 (6 bases). Between the trimmed V and J ends, which lost 5 bases and 3 bases, there was a span of 17 bases. This CDR3 contains 16 residues. As DNA, the CDR3 is TGTGCCAGCAGTACACACGGGACACCGATCTACAATGAGCAGTTCTTC. This sequence encodes CASSTHGTPIYNEQFF.

The chain recombines TRBV14 with TRBJ2-1; perhaps TRBD2 as D (7 bases). The V gene lost 0 bases and the J gene lost 10 bases, with 16 bases spanning the gap. This CDR3 is 15 amino acids long. The germline V gene has CDR1 SGHDN and CDR2 FVKESK. In DNA form, the CDR3 reads TGTGCCAGCAGCCAAGACCGAGGGGGGGCAGGCGAGCAGTTCTTC. Protein product: CASSQDRGGAGEQFF.

The chain joins TRBV5-1 to TRBJ1-2; D gene uncertain. Trimming cost V 3 bases and J 4 bases, with 10 bases left between them. The germline V gene encodes CDR1 SGHRS and CDR2 YFSETQ. The CDR3 sequence is 13 residues long. CDR3 DNA sequence: TGCGCCAGCAGCTCGGAGGGATCCTATGGCTACACCTTC. It encodes CASSSEGSYGYTF.

The chain is built from TRBV4-1 and TRBJ1-4; 7 bases are a match to TRBD1. Germline assignment: CDR1 MGHRA and CDR2 YSYEKL. The CDR3 is 15 residues long. The V and J ends lost 3 bases and 8 bases, in that order; junction bases with no gene match: 9. Here the CDR3 reads CASSHLYRGDEKLFF. The CDR3 bases are TGCGCCAGCAGCCATTTATACAGGGGTGACGAAAAACTGTTTTTT.

In this sample, this clonotype turned up many times. This chain links TRBV7-3 with TRBJ1-4; D uncertain. The CDR3 has 18 amino acids. Germline loops: CDR1 SGHTA, CDR2 FQGTGA. Trimming took 0 bases from V and 4 from J, leaving 18 bases between them. The CDR3 spells CASSLTSEHRNNNEKLFF. CDR3 nucleotide sequence: TGTGCCAGCAGCTTAACGTCGGAACACCGGAATAATAATGAAAAACTGTTTTTT. Full variable domain (rest looked up from reference TRBV7-3 and TRBJ1-4): GAGVSQTPSNKVTEKGKYVELRCDPISGHTALYWYRQSLGQGPEFLIYFQGTGAADDSGLPNDRFFAVRPEGSVSTLKIQRTERGDSAVYLCASSLTSEHRNNNEKLFFGSGTQLSVL.

This clonotype was found a few times. The V gene is TRBV7-8, the J gene TRBJ1-3; the match to TRBD1 covers 7 bases. Germline V lookup: CDR1 SGHVS, CDR2 FQNEAQ. Trimming took 2 bases from V and 2 from J; bases not matched to a gene: 6. This CDR3 region has 16 residues. The DNA for the CDR3 is TGTGCCAGCAGCTTATCTCGAACAGGGGCTGGAAACACCATATATTTT. This sequence encodes CASSLSRTGAGNTIYF.

There are many counts of this clonotype. This sequence joins TRBV3-1 and TRBJ1-1; 7 bases are a match to TRBD1. In germline, CDR1 is LGHDT, CDR2 YNNKEL (reference sequence). With 4 bases clipped from V and 3 bases from J, the junction kept 2 bases outside the gene matches. The CDR3 has 13 residues. CDR3 nucleotide sequence: TGTGCCAGCAGCCCAGGGGGTTACACTGAAGCTTTCTTT. It codes for CASSPGGYTEAFF. Full variable domain (missing parts from reference TRBV3-1 and TRBJ1-1): DTAVSQTPKYLVTQMGNDKSIKCEQNLGHDTMYWYKQDSKKFLKIMFSYNNKELIINETVPNRFSPKSPDKAHLNLHINSLELGDSAVYFCASSPGGYTEAFFGQGTRLTVV.

In its sample, this clonotype was seen a few times. V is TRBV7-9 and J is TRBJ1-1, with D perhaps TRBD1 (5 bases). The V gene lost 4 bases and the J gene lost 3 bases, with 12 bases spanning the gap. Germline values: CDR1 SEHNR, CDR2 FQNEAQ (reference sequence). The CDR3 is made up of 14 amino acids. CDR3 region: CASSSDTFYTEAFF. The CDR3 region has the DNA TGTGCCAGCAGCTCGGACACTTTTTACACTGAAGCTTTCTTT.

The CDR3 DNA reads TGTGCCTCAACTCCGGGACTAGCGGGGGTCGAGCAGTACTTC. Protein: CASTPGLAGVEQYF. The chain carries TRBV30 and TRBJ2-7, with 14 nucleotides matching TRBD2. There are 14 residues in the CDR3. Germline CDR1 reads GTSNPN; CDR2 reads SVGIG (reference sequence). The V gene end was trimmed by 7 bases and the J gene end by 6 bases; junction bases not matched to a gene: 8. The entire variable domain, with the rest obtained from reference TRBV30 and TRBJ2-7, is as follows: SQTIHQWPATLVQPVGSPLSLECTVEGTSNPNLYWYRQAAGRGLQLLFYSVGIGQISSEVPQNLSASRPQDRQFILSSKKLLLSDSGFYLCASTPGLAGVEQYFGPGTRLTVT.

The J gene is TRBJ2-2, the V gene TRBV20-1; D is undetermined. Per germline, CDR1 DFQATT and CDR2 SNEGSKA (reference sequence). The CDR3 contains 11 residues. The V end lost 5 bases, the J end lost 7 bases, and 8 bases lay between the germline ends. The CDR3 nucleotides are TGCAGTGCTCTAAAGGGCGGGGAGCTGTTTTTT. This codes for CSALKGGELFF.

This clonotype was counted many times. This sequence joins TRBV7-7 and TRBJ2-1; 10 nucleotides align to TRBD2. The junction had 2 bases not matched to a gene; V was cut back by 4 bases and J by 5 bases. In germline, CDR1 is SSHAT, CDR2 FNYEAQ (reference sequence). The CDR3 is 14 residues long. CDR3 in DNA: TGTGCCAGCAGCTCAGGACTAGCGGACAATGAGCAGTTCTTC. It specifies CASSSGLADNEQFF.